This TCR beta chain was sequenced for a study of regulatory T cells in long-lasting Graves disease. Library construction for TCR beta used iRepertoire HTBI primers and Arm-PCR of CDR3 regions. TCRdb redid the calling of the multiplex PCR reads with MiXCR, one entry per CDR3 protein. Found here are around 480,000 distinct CDR3 sequences, approximately 16% of them singletons; the top ten hold approximately 25%. This clonotype was found many times. As yet, its antigen is unknown. The CDR3 has 15 amino acids. The germline V gene has CDR1 SGHAT and CDR2 FQDESV (reference sequence). Trimming took off 0 bases at V and 5 bases at J, with 14 bases between the two ends. Study-wide findings and caveats: Newly diagnosed disease favored TRBV20-1 and TRBJ2-1 over persistent disease.

This sample's time point: newly diagnosed GD, antithyroid drugs for less than 3 months. TCR sequences were obtained from RNA taken from PBMCs. With EDTA tubes as the receptacles, about 8.1 milliliters of peripheral blood were drawn. These data were also reused for a study on T cells in Graves' hyperthyroidism and ophthalmopathy. That paper notes: Uncontrolled infection, other autoimmune disease, pregnancy or lactation excluded patients.

This receptor was taken from a woman aged 40-60 years with Graves disease. The V call is TRBV11-1, the J call TRBJ2-7, with D tentatively TRBD1 (6 bases). The sample was peripheral blood mononuclear cells (PBMCs), taken at new diagnosis, from a patient treated with antithyroid drugs. CDR3 nucleotide sequence: TGTGCCAGCAGCTTAGCGAGGACAGCCAGCCACGAGCAGTACTTC. It codes for CASSLARTASHEQYF.